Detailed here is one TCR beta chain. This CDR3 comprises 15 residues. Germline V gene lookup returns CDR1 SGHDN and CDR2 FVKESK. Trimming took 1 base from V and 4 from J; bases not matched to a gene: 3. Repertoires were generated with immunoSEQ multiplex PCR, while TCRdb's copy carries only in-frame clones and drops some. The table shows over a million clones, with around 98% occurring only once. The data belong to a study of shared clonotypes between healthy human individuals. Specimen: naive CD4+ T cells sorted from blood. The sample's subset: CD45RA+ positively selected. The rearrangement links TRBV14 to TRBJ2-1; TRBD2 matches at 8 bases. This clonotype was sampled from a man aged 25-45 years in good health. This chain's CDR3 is CASSQGSGSYNEQFF. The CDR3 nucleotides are TGTGCCAGCAGCCAAGGGAGCGGGAGTTACAATGAGCAGTTCTTC.